One sample yielded the 19 T cell receptor beta chains listed below, sequenced in a study of shared T cell receptors in the human thymus. Libraries were prepared by immunoSEQ multiplex PCR; TCRdb keeps only in-frame clonotypes and omits some of them. Of hundreds of thousands of clones listed, around 78% are singletons. This sample also belongs to another study, concerning human thymus T cells.

Sequencing input: thymocytes. Receptor source: a boy in the first two years of life with a congenital heart defect.

This clone appeared a single time. The rearrangement uses TRBV4-2 and TRBJ1-1; maybe TRBD1 (5 bases). Germline V gene sequence: CDR1 LGHNA, CDR2 YNFKEQ. This CDR3 has 14 amino acids. V was cut by 4 bases and J by 0 bases, with 9 bases left in between. CDR3 coding DNA: TGTGCCAGCAGCCTTCGACAGTTGAACACTGAAGCTTTCTTT. Translation: CASSLRQLNTEAFF.

This chain uses TRBV14 with TRBJ2-7; 12 bases align to TRBD2. The CDR3 is 14 residues long. The V segment lost 4 bases and the J segment 6 bases; nucleotides outside the gene matches: 4. Germline CDR1 reads SGHDN; CDR2 reads FVKESK. This CDR3 is CASSRRLAGAEQYF. Here the CDR3 DNA reads TGTGCCAGCAGCCGCCGACTAGCGGGAGCCGAGCAGTACTTC.

The chain uses TRBV9 and TRBJ2-1; 12 bases fit TRBD2. This CDR3 region has 16 residues. Losses at the gene ends were 3 bases for V and 8 bases for J; bases not matched to a gene: 9. Germline lookup yields CDR1 SGDLS and CDR2 YYNGEE. DNA of the CDR3: TGTGCCAGCAGCGAGTCGGCTAGCGGGAGGGCCTATGAGCAGTTCTTC. This codes for CASSESASGRAYEQFF.

V and J are TRBV4-3 and TRBJ2-7; 8 nucleotides align to TRBD1. This CDR3 has 16 amino acids. Germline CDR1 is LGHNA and CDR2 is YSLEER. Germline trimming cut 0 bases from V and 2 bases from J; bases unmatched to any gene: 6. CDR3 DNA sequence: TGCGCCAGCAGCCAAGATGTGGGCAGGGGGCCCTACGAGCAGTACTTC. It specifies CASSQDVGRGPYEQYF.

In this sample, this clone turned up once. An end of the junction differs from the germline gene, which may be a read error. V gene TRBV14 combines with J gene TRBJ1-1; perhaps TRBD1 as D (6 bases). Germline V gives CDR1 SGHDN, CDR2 FVKESK. This CDR3 is built from 16 residues. CDR3 nucleotides: TGTGCCAGCGGCCAAGACCCGGGACACAAGAACACTGAAGCTTTCTTT. It translates to CASGQDPGHKNTEAFF.

This chain connects TRBV28 to TRBJ2-3, with 8 bases fitting TRBD1. In germline, CDR1 is MDHEN, CDR2 SYDVKM. The CDR3 extends over 13 amino acids. The V and J ends lost 5 bases and 6 bases, in that order; junction bases with no gene match: 4. CDR3 nucleotide sequence: TGTGCCAGCAGTCCTCAGGGGGCGGATACGCAGTATTTT. Amino acids: CASSPQGADTQYF.

The chain carries TRBV2 and TRBJ2-2; weak D call: TRBD1 (6 bases). Per germline, CDR1 SNHLY and CDR2 FYNNEI. This CDR3 comprises 15 residues. The V end was cut by 6 bases, the J end by 5 bases, with 16 bases between. In nucleotides, the CDR3 is TGTGCCAGCAGCGCCGGACAGTTAGGGACCGGGGAGCTGTTTTTT. It codes for CASSAGQLGTGELFF.

The genes are TRBV25-1 and TRBJ1-4; a weak D match, TRBD1 (5 bases). The CDR3 has 13 amino acids. Germline assignment: CDR1 MGHDK and CDR2 SYGVNS. Between the trimmed V and J ends, which lost 4 bases and 8 bases, there was a span of 11 bases. CDR3 sequence (DNA): TGTGCCAGCAGTGCCCCAGGGAAAGAAAAACTGTTTTTT. Translated, it gives CASSAPGKEKLFF.

This clone was observed a few times. The chain recombines TRBV7-2 with TRBJ2-6; TRBD2 matches at 15 bases. Germline CDR1 is SGHTA and CDR2 is FQGNSA. After removal of 1 base from V and 3 bases from J, the junction contained 1 base not matched to a gene. The CDR3 covers 18 residues. The CDR3 loop is CASSLGTSGRGGANVLTF. The CDR3 region has the DNA TGTGCCAGCAGCTTAGGGACTAGCGGGAGGGGTGGGGCCAACGTCCTGACTTTC.

This chain uses TRBV5-4 with TRBJ2-1; 15 bases agree with TRBD2. V lost 4 bases to trimming and J lost 2 bases; unmatched junction nucleotides: 7. The CDR3 covers 18 residues. Germline CDR1 reads SGHNT; CDR2 reads YYREEE (reference sequence). The CDR3 reads CASSVGLAGGPTYNEQFF. CDR3 nucleotide sequence: TGTGCCAGCAGCGTGGGACTAGCGGGAGGACCCACCTACAATGAGCAGTTCTTC.

V usage is TRBV28 and J usage is TRBJ1-5; TRBD1 matches 8 bases. Per germline, CDR1 MDHEN and CDR2 SYDVKM. The CDR3 runs to 15 residues. V lost 5 bases, J lost 5 bases, and 8 bases stayed unmatched. The CDR3 region is CASSMPGGWDQPQHF. CDR3 nucleotide sequence: TGTGCCAGCAGTATGCCAGGGGGCTGGGATCAGCCCCAGCATTTT.

The chain joins TRBV28 to TRBJ1-5, with 9 bases matching TRBD1. The junction had 16 bases not matched to a gene; V was cut back by 6 bases and J by 7 bases. Germline V gene lookup returns CDR1 MDHEN and CDR2 SYDVKM. The CDR3 length is 17 residues. The chain's CDR3 is CASRTPNLTGGRQPQHF. CDR3 bases: TGTGCCAGCAGAACCCCAAATCTCACAGGGGGCAGGCAGCCCCAGCATTTT.

In this sample, this clone turned up a few times. The chain links TRBV6-1 to TRBJ2-6; 7 positions match TRBD1. Looked up from germline, CDR1 is MNHNS and CDR2 is SASEGT. The CDR3 covers 20 residues. The V segment lost 4 bases and the J segment 0 bases; nucleotides outside the gene matches: 15. The chain's CDR3 is CASSVNFRDRLFSGANVLTF. DNA for the CDR3: TGTGCCAGCAGTGTCAACTTCCGGGACAGATTATTCTCTGGGGCCAACGTCCTGACTTTC.

The chain carries TRBV28 and TRBJ2-7; 10 nucleotides match TRBD1. This CDR3 contains 16 residues. CDR1 is MDHEN and CDR2 is SYDVKM in the germline V gene. After removal of 4 bases from V and 5 bases from J, the junction contained 11 bases not matched to a gene. DNA for the CDR3: TGTGCCAGCAGTTGCGATGGGGGACAGGGGTCACACGAGCAGTACTTC. Translating it yields CASSCDGGQGSHEQYF.

The chain carries TRBV14 and TRBJ2-7; 8 bases match TRBD1. This CDR3 has 14 amino acids. With 4 bases clipped from V and 3 bases from J, the junction kept 5 bases outside the gene matches. The germline V gene has CDR1 SGHDN and CDR2 FVKESK. CDR3 DNA: TGTGCCAGCAGCCCGGGACAGGCGAGCTACGAGCAGTACTTC. Encoded protein: CASSPGQASYEQYF.

V and J are TRBV14 and TRBJ1-4; 7 nucleotides align to TRBD1. CDR1 and CDR2 (germline): SGHDN, FVKESK. V was clipped by 0 bases and J by 6 bases; unmatched bases: 4. This CDR3 comprises 15 residues. The CDR3 sequence: CASSQDPDRDEKLFF. CDR3 coding DNA: TGTGCCAGCAGCCAAGATCCAGACAGGGATGAAAAACTGTTTTTT.

In its sample, this clone was seen many times. The chain combines TRBV14 with TRBJ1-3; no firm D call. Trimming took off 2 bases at V and 4 bases at J, with 6 bases between the two ends. The germline V gene has CDR1 SGHDN and CDR2 FVKESK. The CDR3 runs 13 residues. The CDR3 DNA reads as TGTGCCAGCAGCCAATCTAGCGGAAACACCATATATTTT. Its translation: CASSQSSGNTIYF.

The chain has TRBV19 and TRBJ1-5; possible D gene TRBD1, 5 bases. V was clipped by 4 bases and J by 4 bases, with 20 bases between them. Germline values: CDR1 LNHDA, CDR2 SQIVND (reference sequence). CDR3 length equals 17 residues. DNA for the CDR3: TGTGCCAGTAGTACCCCCCGCGATGGGGGAGGGAATCAGCCCCAGCATTTT. Residues: CASSTPRDGGGNQPQHF.

About this clone: The junction does not match germline at one end; this may be a read error. J is TRBJ2-7 and V is TRBV6-4, with 9 bases aligning to TRBD1. Germline values: CDR1 MRHNA, CDR2 SNTAGT. This CDR3 is built from 16 residues. The CDR3 region has the DNA TGTGCCAGCAGTAACTCCCCGACAGGGGGAGCCTACGAGCAGTACTTC. Translating gives CASSNSPTGGAYEQYF.